This T cell receptor beta chain was captured in a study of beta chain features in type 1 diabetes. Concerning this clone itself: The antigen is undetermined.

V lost 4 bases and J 3 bases, leaving 14 bases between the germline ends. CDR1 and CDR2 from the germline V gene are SGDLS and YYNGEE. The CDR3 length is 15 residues. Notes on the study in general: Researchers could not determine here whether HLA type influences TCRB rearrangement.

Every bit of the isolated RNA underwent reverse transcription, so sequencing read expressed TCRB transcripts. TCRdb's copy holds only in-frame clones and misses some; the assay was immunoSEQ multiplex PCR. In the table there are 450,000 or so clones, about 10% of which are singletons. Sequencing was performed on naive CD4+ T cells from blood. The sequence derives from a woman aged 18-29 years in good health. V and J are TRBV9 and TRBJ2-4; D may be TRBD1 (5 bases). CDR3: CASSPDRYHKNIQYF. The CDR3 DNA reads TGTGCCAGCAGCCCCGACAGATACCACAAAAACATTCAGTACTTC.